These 27 T cell receptor beta chains share one sample of origin, sequenced in a study of control samples from healthy donors and cancer patients. TCRdb keeps only in-frame clones here, not all; method: immunoSEQ multiplex PCR. The data contain approximately 82,000 clones, more than 85% of them singletons. The source material was PBMCs. The source is a woman between 40 and 50 years old with lung cancer.

The chain joins TRBV6-5 to TRBJ2-1; the match to TRBD1 covers 7 bases. Germline CDR1 reads MNHEY; CDR2 reads SVGAGI. V shed 8 bases, J shed 3 bases, and the junction held 10 bases outside the gene matches. The CDR3 has 15 residues. The CDR3 DNA reads as TGTGCCAGCTCCGCCGGGACAGAGTACTACAATGAGCAGTTCTTC. Protein: CASSAGTEYYNEQFF.

DNA of the CDR3: TGTGCCAGCAGCCCCAACGGGAGCGGGGAAAAACTGTTTTTT. Amino acid sequence: CASSPNGSGEKLFF. J is TRBJ1-4 and V is TRBV7-2; no reliable D call. The CDR3 length is 14 residues. The germline gives CDR1 SGHTA, CDR2 FQGNSA. The V and J ends lost 5 bases and 8 bases respectively, with 15 bases between them.

CDR3 in DNA: TGCGCCAGCAGCTTCGACGGACAGCCCAATCAGCCCCAGCATTTT. Translation gives CASSFDGQPNQPQHF. The chain is built from TRBV5-1 and TRBJ1-5, with a tentative D call TRBD1 (6 bases). The germline V gene has CDR1 SGHRS and CDR2 YFSETQ. Between the trimmed V and J ends, which lost 2 bases and 3 bases, there was a span of 12 bases. The CDR3 covers 15 residues.

This sequence joins TRBV11-3 and TRBJ1-1; D is unclear. V was trimmed by 8 bases and J by 1 base, leaving 11 bases between them. Germline values: CDR1 SGHNT, CDR2 YENEEA. The CDR3 totals 13 residues. The chain's CDR3 is CASGFQRNTEAFF. The CDR3 DNA sequence: TGTGCCAGCGGTTTTCAGAGGAACACTGAAGCTTTCTTT.

This clone was recorded once. This CDR3 is CASSRTGTVTEAFF. The CDR3 DNA reads TGCGCCAGCAGCCGCACCGGGACAGTCACTGAAGCTTTCTTT. The chain uses TRBV4-1 and TRBJ1-1; TRBD1 matches at 7 bases. The CDR3 contains 14 residues. Germline V gene sequence: CDR1 MGHRA, CDR2 YSYEKL. With 4 bases clipped from V and 4 bases from J, the junction kept 6 bases outside the gene matches.

The genes are TRBV27 and TRBJ1-4; D gene ambiguous. The V and J ends lost 8 bases and 0 bases respectively, with 13 bases between them. Germline CDR1 is MNHEY and CDR2 is SMNVEV (reference sequence). This CDR3 spans 15 amino acids. The CDR3, as DNA: TGTGCCAGCGCCTCGGGAGCCGCAACTAATGAAAAACTGTTTTTT. Translated, it gives CASASGAATNEKLFF.

V usage is TRBV2 and J usage is TRBJ1-4; no firm D call. This CDR3 region has 13 residues. CDR1 and CDR2 (germline): SNHLY, FYNNEI. Trimming removed 8 bases at V and 8 bases at J, with 15 bases between. Written as DNA, the CDR3 is TGTGCCAGCTCTCGGGATGGTCGGGAAAAACTGTTTTTT. Translation gives CASSRDGREKLFF.

The genes are TRBV10-3 and TRBJ1-1; 8 nucleotides line up with TRBD1. Germline V gives CDR1 ENHRY, CDR2 SYGVKD. This CDR3 spans 14 amino acids. Germline trimming cut 7 bases from V and 1 base from J; bases unmatched to any gene: 5. The CDR3 DNA follows: TGTGCCATCAAAAGGGACAGGTCGAACACTGAAGCTTTCTTT. Its protein product is CAIKRDRSNTEAFF.

This clone appeared a few times. The gene calls are TRBV29-1 and TRBJ1-1; possible D gene TRBD1, 5 bases. CDR1 SQVTM and CDR2 ANQGSEA come from the germline V gene. The V end was cut by 4 bases, the J end by 5 bases, with 8 bases between. The CDR3 covers 11 residues. CDR3 protein: CSVVGDTEAFF. The CDR3 coding sequence is TGCAGCGTTGTAGGGGATACTGAAGCTTTCTTT.

On this clone: Other DNA variants within this sample encode the same CDR3. The V gene is TRBV12-3 or TRBV12-4, the J gene TRBJ1-4; D gene uncertain. There are 12 residues in the CDR3. The V end was cut by 3 bases, the J end by 8 bases, with 7 bases between. The CDR3, as DNA: TGTGCCAGCAGTTTTCCCGGGGAAAAACTGTTTTTT. Amino acids: CASSFPGEKLFF.

This chain joins TRBV19 and TRBJ1-1; 7 positions agree with TRBD1. The CDR3 consists of 15 residues. The V segment lost 5 bases and the J segment 3 bases; nucleotides outside the gene matches: 9. CDR1 and CDR2 from the germline V gene are LNHDA and SQIVND (reference sequence). CDR3 DNA sequence: TGTGCCAGTAGTCCCAGGGGGGAAAGTGACACTGAAGCTTTCTTT. Protein: CASSPRGESDTEAFF.

The genes are TRBV4-1 and TRBJ1-4; D gene uncertain. CDR1 and CDR2 from the germline V gene are MGHRA and YSYEKL. V was cut by 5 bases and J by 0 bases, with 7 bases left in between. This CDR3 has 14 residues. The CDR3 DNA is TGCGCCAGCAGCGTCGAAGCAACTAATGAAAAACTGTTTTTT. It codes for CASSVEATNEKLFF.

The V gene is TRBV5-6, the J gene TRBJ2-7; D is unclear. This CDR3 is 14 amino acids long. Trimming shortened V by 4 bases and J by 1 base, and 12 bases separated the two germline ends. The germline gives CDR1 SGHDT, CDR2 YYEEEE. The CDR3 DNA is TGTGCCAGCAGCATATGGCTGAGTTCCTACGAGCAGTACTTC. Translating it yields CASSIWLSSYEQYF. Full variable domain (missing parts from reference TRBV5-6 and TRBJ2-7): DAGVTQSPTHLIKTRGQQVTLRCSPKSGHDTVSWYQQALGQGPQFIFQYYEEEERQRGNFPDRFSGHQFPNYSSELNVNALLLGDSALYLCASSIWLSSYEQYFGPGTRLTVT.

CDR3 sequence reads: CASSEATGYNEQFF. The CDR3 coding sequence is TGTGCCAGCAGTGAAGCGACAGGGTACAATGAGCAGTTCTTC. The chain joins TRBV6-1 to TRBJ2-1; 7 bases are shared with TRBD1. Germline CDR1 MNHNS, CDR2 SASEGT. This CDR3 contains 14 residues. J lost 4 bases, V lost 0 bases, and 0 bases had no gene match.

The rearrangement links TRBV5-1 to TRBJ1-1; D gene ambiguous. Trimming removed 0 bases at V and 1 base at J, with 10 bases between. Germline V gene data show CDR1 as SGHRS and CDR2 as YFSETQ. The CDR3 runs 15 residues. In DNA form, the CDR3 reads TGCGCCAGCAGCTTGGTGGCAGGAGAGAACACTGAAGCTTTCTTT. Amino acid sequence: CASSLVAGENTEAFF. The whole variable domain, filled in from reference TRBV5-1 and TRBJ1-1, reads KAGVTQTPRYLIKTRGQQVTLSCSPISGHRSVSWYQQTPGQGLQFLFEYFSETQRNKGNFPGRFSGRQFSNSRSEMNVSTLELGDSALYLCASSLVAGENTEAFFGQGTRLTVV.

The V gene is TRBV28, the J gene TRBJ1-3, with no clear D. The ends were cut back, 7 bases at V and 2 bases at J, with 9 bases in the middle. Germline assignment: CDR1 MDHEN and CDR2 SYDVKM. This CDR3 region has 13 residues. In DNA form, the CDR3 reads TGTGCCAGCACTACCCAGCCTGGAAACACCATATATTTT. This gives the protein CASTTQPGNTIYF.

This clone was recorded only once. The chain employs TRBV14 and TRBJ1-2; D unresolved. V lost 1 base to trimming and J lost 3 bases, with 21 bases between them. Looked up from germline, CDR1 is SGHDN and CDR2 is FVKESK. CDR3 length: 18 residues. The CDR3 DNA sequence: TGTGCCAGCAGCCAAGTGGTAGCCGGCGGAAGGTATGACTATGGCTACACCTTC. It encodes CASSQVVAGGRYDYGYTF.

The chain joins TRBV5-5 to TRBJ2-5; no definite D call. The CDR3 sequence is 14 residues long. V gave up 3 bases and J gave up 4 bases, with 13 bases separating them. CDR1 and CDR2 (germline): SGHKS, YYEKEE (reference sequence). CDR3 DNA: TGTGCCAGCAGCTCCGTTCAGGAAGGAGAGACCCAGTACTTC. This encodes CASSSVQEGETQYF.

The J gene is TRBJ2-7, the V gene TRBV13; D perhaps matches TRBD2 (6 bases). This CDR3 spans 13 amino acids. The germline CDR1 and CDR2 sequences are PRHDT and FYEKMQ (reference sequence). V was cut by 0 bases and J by 6 bases, with 9 bases left in between. This chain's CDR3 is CASSLGVGGEQYF. In nucleotides, the CDR3 is TGTGCCAGCAGCTTAGGAGTCGGGGGCGAGCAGTACTTC.

On this clone: Other DNA sequences in this specimen translate into the identical CDR3. The CDR3: CASRGNEKLFF. The CDR3 DNA reads as TGTGCCAGCAGGGGTAATGAAAAACTGTTTTTT. The rearrangement uses TRBV28 and TRBJ1-4; D is unclear. CDR3 length: 11 amino acids. The V gene's germline CDR1 is MDHEN and CDR2 SYDVKM. Trimming pared 6 bases from V and 4 bases from J, leaving 3 bases between.

The gene calls are TRBV12-3 or TRBV12-4 and TRBJ1-5; perhaps TRBD1 as D (6 bases). V lost 5 bases, J lost 8 bases, and 13 bases lay in between. The CDR3 runs to 13 residues. The CDR3 nucleotides are TGTGCCAGCAGTCTAGGGGGAGGGAAGCCCCAGCATTTT. Its translation: CASSLGGGKPQHF.

The chain carries TRBV28 and TRBJ1-3; possibly TRBD1 for D (5 bases). The germline V gene encodes CDR1 MDHEN and CDR2 SYDVKM. This CDR3 is built from 17 residues. Trimming took 4 bases from V and 7 from J, leaving 23 bases between them. CDR3 DNA sequence: TGTGCCAGCAGTTGGTTAGGGGCCGAACGGGCGGCGAACACCATATATTTT. Protein product: CASSWLGAERAANTIYF.

The chain joins TRBV13 to TRBJ1-3; the D is unclear. Per germline, CDR1 PRHDT and CDR2 FYEKMQ (reference sequence). The CDR3 sequence is 13 residues long. Trimming pared 2 bases from V and 0 bases from J, leaving 2 bases between. DNA for the CDR3: TGTGCCAGCAGCTTAATCTCTGGAAACACCATATATTTT. Protein product: CASSLISGNTIYF.

V usage is TRBV13 and J usage is TRBJ1-2, with D possibly matching TRBD1 (6 bases). V was cut by 5 bases and J by 8 bases, with 18 bases left in between. The CDR3 has 14 amino acids. CDR1 PRHDT and CDR2 FYEKMQ come from the germline V gene (reference sequence). In nucleotides, the CDR3 is TGTGCCAGCAGCACGCTGACAGGTGGTACGGGCTACACCTTC. This encodes CASSTLTGGTGYTF.

CDR3 nucleotides: TGCAGCGTCCAGGTGATGGGGGCGAACACTGAAGCTTTCTTT. Translating it yields CSVQVMGANTEAFF. The rearrangement links TRBV29-1 to TRBJ1-1; tentative D call: TRBD1 (6 bases). Germline CDR1 is SQVTM and CDR2 is ANQGSEA. CDR3 length equals 14 residues. Trimming removed 6 bases from V and 1 base from J, with 15 bases in between. Variable domain in full (rest from reference TRBV29-1 and TRBJ1-1): SAVISQKPSRDICQRGTSLTIQCQVDSQVTMMFWYRQQPGQSLTLIATANQGSEATYESGFVIDKFPISRPNLTFSTLTVSNMSPEDSSIYLCSVQVMGANTEAFFGQGTRLTVV.

The chain is built from TRBV14 and TRBJ2-1; D possibly corresponds to TRBD2 (5 bases). Germline CDR1 reads SGHDN; CDR2 reads FVKESK. The CDR3 is made up of 13 amino acids. Trimming removed 4 bases at V and 5 bases at J, with 9 bases between. CDR3 sequence reads: CASSPGLDNEQFF. The CDR3, as DNA: TGTGCCAGCAGCCCCGGACTTGACAATGAGCAGTTCTTC.

The chain joins TRBV5-1 to TRBJ2-7, with 11 nucleotides matching TRBD2. The CDR3 contains 17 residues. The V gene end was trimmed by 4 bases and the J gene end by 4 bases; junction bases not matched to a gene: 13. CDR1 SGHRS and CDR2 YFSETQ come from the germline V gene. The CDR3 DNA follows: TGCGCCAGCAGCATCAGGACGGGGACTAGCGGATCATACGAGCAGTACTTC. Translating gives CASSIRTGTSGSYEQYF.